The entry below gives a single T cell receptor beta chain sequence along with its context. These data are taken from a study of blood T cell repertoires in COVID-19. Assay: immunoSEQ multiplex PCR; the TCRdb copy retains only in-frame clones and omits some. The sample includes about 100,000 clones, about 89% of them seen just once. Unmatched junction bases numbered 7, after V lost 4 bases and J lost 2 bases. The CDR3 runs to 17 residues. CDR1 is MNHNS and CDR2 is SASEGT in the germline V gene. The sequence came from a human donor in a cohort sampled during active COVID-19. The sequenced material came from peripheral blood. V is TRBV6-1 and J is TRBJ2-1; TRBD2 matches at 11 bases. In DNA, the CDR3 is TGTGCCAGCAGTGTGCTAGCGGGGGGACCCACCTACAATGAGCAGTTCTTC. Translating it yields CASSVLAGGPTYNEQFF.